This T cell receptor beta chain was obtained from a study of blood T cell repertoires in COVID-19. On the study more broadly: Donors in Cohort 3 who had recovered were those with two negative PCRs, healthcare professional clearance, or resolution of their symptoms. From T cells, B-cell-depleted T cells, or PBMCs came the material, which was cDNA or gDNA.

The method was immunoSEQ multiplex PCR; TCRdb's version includes in-frame clones alone and lacks a portion of them. Among over 200,000 clones, roughly 90% were seen once, and the ten largest hold 3% to 3.5%. With 8 bases removed from V and 4 bases from J, the gap between germline ends came to 9 bases. This CDR3 is built from 11 residues. The V and J genes are TRBV12-3 or TRBV12-4 and TRBJ2-7, with D uncertain. The origin of this receptor is a woman aged 45-60 years in a cohort exposed to, infected with or recovered from COVID-19 (not recorded which). Sequencing used PBMCs or T cells enriched from blood (not recorded which). CDR3 sequence reads: CASSPLYEQYF. CDR3 nucleotides: TGTGCCAGCTCCCCTTTGTACGAGCAGTACTTC.